This T cell receptor beta chain comes out of a study of T-cell memory formation after mild COVID-19. TCRdb processed the 5' RACE reads anew with MiXCR; each CDR3 protein has one entry. This table holds under 150,000 distinct CDR3 sequences, 22% found once. Turning to this clonotype: As yet, its antigen is unknown.

The CDR3 length is 15 residues. CDR1 is PRHDT and CDR2 is FYEKMQ in the germline V gene (reference sequence). Trimming stripped 3 bases from V and 1 base from J, with 9 bases between. The study's findings and limits: That cross-reactive memory joined was suggested by some responding clones appearing in pre-infection memory.

The V and J genes are TRBV13 and TRBJ2-2; D is perhaps TRBD1 (6 bases). Sample: PBMCs or a T cell subset sorted from them (not recorded which). The clonotype originates from a young man who had mild COVID-19 (a few samples of this study predate the infection). Cell type and time point are not known. CDR3 DNA sequence: TGTGCCAGCAGCTTTAGGGGGTGGAACACCGGGGAGCTGTTTTTT. Its translation: CASSFRGWNTGELFF.